The clone carrying this T cell receptor (beta chain) was detected ten times or more. Germline CDR1 and CDR2: SQVTM and ANQGSEA. Trimming took 6 bases from V and 5 from J; bases not matched to a gene: 4. The CDR3 spans 14 residues. These data come from a study of CD8 T cells in ankylosing spondylitis. Each CDR3 protein gets one entry after TCRdb re-called the 5' RACE reads with MiXCR. The table shows about 200,000 distinct CDR3 sequences, with around a quarter occurring only once. The origin of this receptor is a male donor with ankylosing spondylitis or in good health (not recorded which). V is TRBV29-1 and J is TRBJ2-1, with 13 bases matching TRBD2. Sequenced: blood, either unsorted or a sorted T cell fraction (not recorded which). The CDR3 reads CSVPGLAGDNEQFF. CDR3 DNA: TGCAGCGTGCCTGGACTAGCGGGGGACAATGAGCAGTTCTTC.